This T cell receptor beta chain emerged from a study of read filtering for tumor transcriptome and immune sequencing. Molecular barcoded adaptors covering alpha/delta and beta/gamma chains were used on 400 to 450 ng RNA. A single record per CDR3 protein comes from TCRdb applying MiXCR to the reads. This sample has about 130,000 distinct CDR3 sequences; roughly 13% occur once, and the top ten carry 9.5% to 12%. The germline CDR1 and CDR2 sequences are SGHDN and FVKESK. J gave up 2 bases and V 2 bases, and 5 bases lay outside the gene matches. The CDR3 length is 15 residues. This clonotype was observed at least ten times.

The chain is built from TRBV14 and TRBJ2-7; 8 nucleotides agree with TRBD1. Sequenced: a population of CD138-negative cells sorted from bone marrow. This sequence was found in a donor older than 35 with multiple myeloma. CDR3 DNA sequence: TGTGCCAGCAGCCAACAGGACAGGGCGGCCTACGAGCAGTACTTC. Its protein is CASSQQDRAAYEQYF.